The clone carrying this TCR beta chain was detected only a few times. The CDR3 has 14 residues. Trimming shortened V by 5 bases and J by 4 bases, and 12 bases separated the two germline ends. Germline CDR1 reads MNHEY; CDR2 reads SMNVEV (reference sequence). The data derive from a study of blood T cells in healthy people across ages. A second about 6 to 11 cycle PCR used barcoded and J-beta primers. A single record per CDR3 protein comes from TCRdb applying MiXCR to the 5' RACE reads. The repertoire holds under 2,000,000 distinct CDR3 sequences, with less than 50% as singletons. The sample consisted of blood. The TCR sequence derives from a woman aged 35 to 49 in good health. The chain links TRBV27 to TRBJ1-5; perhaps TRBD1 as D (6 bases). The CDR3 is CASSLRTVNQPQHF. The CDR3 DNA is TGTGCCAGCAGTCTTCGGACAGTTAATCAGCCCCAGCATTTT.